This is a list of T cell receptor beta chains from one sample in a study of Graves' ophthalmopathy and Graves' hyperthyroidism. Via MiXCR, TCRdb re-called the multiplex PCR reads, giving one row per CDR3 protein. The sample consists of about 480,000 distinct CDR3 sequences, 13% to 15% of them appearing once. Sequenced: blood. These TCRs come from a woman aged 30 to 39 with Graves' ophthalmopathy. CDR3s include the opening cysteine and the closing phenylalanine or tryptophan. The D gene is left open where the match is weak. Clone size is shown for a subset of rows, as once, few, many or a class of expanded clone.

cdr3_aa: CASRGQVETQYF; cdr3_nt: TGTGCCAGCAGAGGACAAGTAGAGACCCAGTACTTC; clone_size: many; v_call: TRBV19; d_call: -; j_call: TRBJ2-5
cdr3_aa: CATSDFSGPGDTQYF; cdr3_nt: TGTGCCACCAGTGATTTTTCAGGACCGGGAGATACGCAGTATTTT; clone_size: many; v_call: TRBV24-1; d_call: -; j_call: TRBJ2-3
cdr3_aa: CASSLGQKHTESYGYTF; cdr3_nt: TGCGCCAGCAGCTTGGGCCAGAAACACACCGAGTCCTATGGCTACACCTTC; clone_size: many; v_call: TRBV5-1; d_call: -; j_call: TRBJ1-2
cdr3_aa: CASSLKGWQPQHF; cdr3_nt: TGTGCCAGCAGTTTAAAGGGATGGCAGCCCCAGCATTTT; clone_size: many; v_call: TRBV27; d_call: -; j_call: TRBJ1-5
cdr3_aa: CASRSELAGSSEQYF; cdr3_nt: TGTGCCAGCAGGTCCGAATTAGCGGGTTCCAGCGAGCAGTACTTC; clone_size: many; v_call: TRBV2; d_call: TRBD2; j_call: TRBJ2-7
cdr3_aa: CASSSTGVNGYTF; cdr3_nt: TGTGCCAGCAGTTCGACAGGGGTTAATGGCTACACCTTC; clone_size: many; v_call: TRBV28; d_call: TRBD1; j_call: TRBJ1-2
cdr3_aa: CASSPQDRVNYGYTF; cdr3_nt: TGCGCCAGCAGCCCGCAAGACAGAGTTAACTATGGCTACACCTTC; clone_size: -; v_call: TRBV4-1; d_call: -; j_call: TRBJ1-2
cdr3_aa: CSARDRVSLDYGYTF; cdr3_nt: TGCAGTGCTAGGGACAGGGTTTCTTTGGACTATGGCTACACCTTC; clone_size: many; v_call: TRBV20-1; d_call: TRBD1; j_call: TRBJ1-2
cdr3_aa: CATNGGGSEQYF; cdr3_nt: TGTGCCACAAATGGAGGGGGGAGCGAGCAGTACTTC; clone_size: many; v_call: TRBV6-1; d_call: -; j_call: TRBJ2-7
cdr3_aa: CASSLDEVRGANVLTF; cdr3_nt: TGCGCCAGCAGCCTGGACGAAGTTAGGGGGGCCAACGTCCTGACTTTC; clone_size: many; v_call: TRBV5-1; d_call: -; j_call: TRBJ2-6
cdr3_aa: CAWSVGQGAQLSPYEQYF; cdr3_nt: TGTGCCTGGAGTGTGGGACAGGGGGCCCAGCTCTCTCCCTACGAGCAGTACTTC; clone_size: -; v_call: TRBV30; d_call: TRBD1; j_call: TRBJ2-7
cdr3_aa: CASSLSPGQNYGYTF; cdr3_nt: TGTGCCAGCAGTTTGTCCCCTGGACAGAACTATGGCTACACCTTC; clone_size: many; v_call: TRBV27; d_call: -; j_call: TRBJ1-2
cdr3_aa: CASTKDGGFSFF; cdr3_nt: TGTGCCAGCACAAAGGATGGGGGTTTCTCTTTCTTT; clone_size: -; v_call: TRBV12-3/TRBV12-4; d_call: -; j_call: TRBJ1-1
cdr3_aa: CASSEFQGTEAFF; cdr3_nt: TGTGCCAGCAGTGAATTCCAGGGCACTGAAGCTTTCTTT; clone_size: many; v_call: TRBV6-1; d_call: -; j_call: TRBJ1-1
cdr3_aa: CAISGGQSYGYTF; cdr3_nt: TGTGCCATCAGCGGGGGACAGAGCTATGGCTACACCTTC; clone_size: many; v_call: TRBV10-3; d_call: TRBD1; j_call: TRBJ1-2
cdr3_aa: CASSDRGQGSGYTF; cdr3_nt: TGTGCCAGCAGTGACCGAGGACAGGGTAGTGGCTACACCTTC; clone_size: once; v_call: TRBV6-1; d_call: TRBD1; j_call: TRBJ1-2
cdr3_aa: CASSPITQDSNYGYTF; cdr3_nt: TGTGCCAGCAGTCCCATCACTCAGGACAGCAACTATGGCTACACCTTC; clone_size: -; v_call: TRBV28; d_call: -; j_call: TRBJ1-2
cdr3_aa: CASSAKSFIQKQYF; cdr3_nt: TGTGCCAGCAGTGCAAAGTCATTTATACAGAAGCAGTACTTC; clone_size: many; v_call: TRBV6-1; d_call: -; j_call: TRBJ2-7
cdr3_aa: CASRTGSSGNTIYF; cdr3_nt: TGTGCCAGCAGAACAGGCAGCTCTGGAAACACCATATATTTT; clone_size: many; v_call: TRBV28; d_call: -; j_call: TRBJ1-3
cdr3_aa: CASSEGVGYTF; cdr3_nt: TGTGCCAGCAGTGAAGGAGTTGGCTACACCTTC; clone_size: many; v_call: TRBV6-1; d_call: -; j_call: TRBJ1-2
cdr3_aa: CASSSLAGGPSRKGTQYF; cdr3_nt: TGTGCCAGCAGCTCCCTAGCGGGAGGGCCTTCCCGTAAGGGGACCCAGTACTTC; clone_size: many; v_call: TRBV11-2; d_call: TRBD2; j_call: TRBJ2-5
cdr3_aa: CATSNRAGNTEAFF; cdr3_nt: TGTGCCACCTCAAACCGGGCCGGGAACACTGAAGCTTTCTTT; clone_size: many; v_call: TRBV3-1; d_call: -; j_call: TRBJ1-1
cdr3_aa: CATSQSGETQYF; cdr3_nt: TGTGCCACCAGCCAGTCGGGAGAGACCCAGTACTTC; clone_size: -; v_call: TRBV24-1; d_call: -; j_call: TRBJ2-5
cdr3_aa: CASRSGGRNTGELFF; cdr3_nt: TGTGCCAGCAGATCGGGGGGTCGGAACACCGGGGAGCTGTTTTTT; clone_size: many; v_call: TRBV7-2; d_call: TRBD2; j_call: TRBJ2-2
cdr3_aa: CASSYGGPYYGYTF; cdr3_nt: TGTGCCAGCAGTTACGGCGGGCCTTACTATGGCTACACCTTC; clone_size: many; v_call: TRBV6-5; d_call: -; j_call: TRBJ1-2